This TCR beta chain derives from a study of T cell responses to AZD1222 COVID-19 vaccine. General study points: Repertoires were sampled only after the peak T cell response.

CDR1 is MDHEN, CDR2 SYDVKM, per germline. The CDR3 contains 12 residues. Method: immunoSEQ multiplex PCR; TCRdb's copy keeps in-frame clones and lacks some. The repertoire includes some 100,000 clones, about 86% of them detected once, and 3% to 4% sits in the top ten. In regard to this clone: Its antigen is as yet unknown. Germline and junction disagree at one end, which may indicate a read error.

The TCR sequence derives from an adult in good health. The sample consisted of peripheral blood, taken on day 0 of AZD1222 vaccination. The chain recombines TRBV28 with TRBJ1-2; D possibly corresponds to TRBD1 (6 bases). As DNA, the CDR3 is TGTGCCAGCAGTTTGGGGAGGAGGGGGTTTTCCTTC. Amino acid sequence: CASSLGRRGFSF.